This entry describes one TCR beta chain. Its target is unknown. PCR used 60 Vbeta primers and 13 Jbeta primers. TCRdb keeps only in-frame clones here, not all; method: immunoSEQ multiplex PCR. The sample comprises 100,000 or so clones, 75% to 85% of which are singletons, and 2.1% rests with the top ten. Healthy people donating bone marrow made up the donors. This entry is derived from a study of cytomegalovirus exposure and HLA in healthy donors. Whole-study findings and limits: When a later analysis compared HLA-associated TCR beta chains with equally common others, the HLA-associated chains turned out to be more clonally expanded and to have lower generation probabilities. By a later analysis, the bulk of CMV-associated TCR beta chains appeared HLA-restricted.

Trimming at V came to 7 bases and at J to 15 bases, leaving 21 bases not matched to a gene. CDR3 length equals 16 residues. Germline lookup yields CDR1 KGHSH and CDR2 LQKENI. The rearrangement uses TRBV18 and TRBJ2-1, with 10 nucleotides matching TRBD1. Sequenced sample: PBMCs. This clonotype was sampled from a man aged 30 to 39 in good health and CMV-seronegative. The CDR3, as DNA: TGTGCCAGCTTAGCAGCCTCCGGGACAGGGGAGGTATGGCCGTTCTTC. It specifies CASLAASGTGEVWPFF.